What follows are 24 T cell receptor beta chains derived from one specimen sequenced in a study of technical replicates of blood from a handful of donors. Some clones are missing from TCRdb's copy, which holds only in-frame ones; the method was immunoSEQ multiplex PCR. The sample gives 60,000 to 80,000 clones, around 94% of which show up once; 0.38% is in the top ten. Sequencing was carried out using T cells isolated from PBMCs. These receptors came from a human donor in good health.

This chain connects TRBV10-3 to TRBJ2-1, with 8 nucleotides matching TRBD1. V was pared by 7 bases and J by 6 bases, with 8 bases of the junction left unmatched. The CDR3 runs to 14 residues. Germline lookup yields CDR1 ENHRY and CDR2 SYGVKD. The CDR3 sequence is CAITPGQALNEQFF. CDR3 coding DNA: TGTGCCATCACCCCGGGACAGGCACTCAATGAGCAGTTCTTC.

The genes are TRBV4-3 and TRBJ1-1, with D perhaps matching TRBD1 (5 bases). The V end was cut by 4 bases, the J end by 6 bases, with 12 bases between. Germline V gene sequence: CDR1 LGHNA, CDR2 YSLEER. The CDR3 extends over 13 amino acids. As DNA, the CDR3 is TGCGCCAGCAGCCGATCCCGGGACTCTGAAGCTTTCTTT. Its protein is CASSRSRDSEAFF.

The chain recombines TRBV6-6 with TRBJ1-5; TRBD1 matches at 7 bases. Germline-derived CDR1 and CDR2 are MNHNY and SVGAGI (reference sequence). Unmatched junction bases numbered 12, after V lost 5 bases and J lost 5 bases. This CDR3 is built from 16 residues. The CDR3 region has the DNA TGTGCCAGCAGTGCCCTAAACAGGGGTAAAGATCAGCCCCAGCATTTT. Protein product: CASSALNRGKDQPQHF.

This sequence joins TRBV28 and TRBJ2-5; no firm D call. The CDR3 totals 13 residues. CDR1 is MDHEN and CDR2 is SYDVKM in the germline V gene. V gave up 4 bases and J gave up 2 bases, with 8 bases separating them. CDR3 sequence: CASSWSGQETQYF. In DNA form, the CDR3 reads TGTGCCAGCAGTTGGTCAGGTCAAGAGACCCAGTACTTC. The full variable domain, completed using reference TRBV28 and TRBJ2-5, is DVKVTQSSRYLVKRTGEKVFLECVQDMDHENMFWYRQDPGLGLRLIYFSYDVKMKEKGDIPEGYSVSREKKERFSLILESASTNQTSMYLCASSWSGQETQYFGPGTRLLVL.

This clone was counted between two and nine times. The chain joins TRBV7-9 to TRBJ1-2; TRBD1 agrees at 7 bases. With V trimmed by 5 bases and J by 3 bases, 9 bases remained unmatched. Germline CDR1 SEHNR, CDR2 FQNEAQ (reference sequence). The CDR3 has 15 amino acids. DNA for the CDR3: TGTGCCAGCAGCCTCAACAGGGGATCCGACTATGGCTACACCTTC. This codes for CASSLNRGSDYGYTF.

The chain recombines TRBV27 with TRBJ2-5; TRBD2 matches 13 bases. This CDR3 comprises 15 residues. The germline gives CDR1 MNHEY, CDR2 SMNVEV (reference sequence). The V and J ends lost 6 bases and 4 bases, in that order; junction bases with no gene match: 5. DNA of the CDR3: TGTGCCAGCAGCCCACTAGCGGGAGGGGGAGAGACCCAGTACTTC. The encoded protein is CASSPLAGGGETQYF.

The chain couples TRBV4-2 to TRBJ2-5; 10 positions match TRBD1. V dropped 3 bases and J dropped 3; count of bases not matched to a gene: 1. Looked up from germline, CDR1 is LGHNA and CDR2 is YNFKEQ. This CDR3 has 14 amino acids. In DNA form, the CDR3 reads TGTGCCAGCAGCCAGGGACAGGGGAAAGAGACCCAGTACTTC. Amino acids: CASSQGQGKETQYF.

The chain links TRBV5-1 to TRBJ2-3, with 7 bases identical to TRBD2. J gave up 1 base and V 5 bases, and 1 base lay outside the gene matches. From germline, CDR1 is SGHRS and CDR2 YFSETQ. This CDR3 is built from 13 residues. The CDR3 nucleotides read TGCGCCAGCAGAACTAGCGGCACAGATACGCAGTATTTT. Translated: CASRTSGTDTQYF.

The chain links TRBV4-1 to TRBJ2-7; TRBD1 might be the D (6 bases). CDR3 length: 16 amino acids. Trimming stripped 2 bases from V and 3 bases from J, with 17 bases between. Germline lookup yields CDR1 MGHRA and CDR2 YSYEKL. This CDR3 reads CASSQRFRDTNYEQYF. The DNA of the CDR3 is TGCGCCAGCAGCCAACGTTTCCGGGACACCAACTACGAGCAGTACTTC.

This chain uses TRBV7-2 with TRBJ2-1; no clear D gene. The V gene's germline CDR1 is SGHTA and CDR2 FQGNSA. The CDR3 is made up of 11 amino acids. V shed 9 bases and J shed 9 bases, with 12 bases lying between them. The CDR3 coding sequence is TGTGCCAGACCCGATCTATCTGAGCAGTTCTTC. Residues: CARPDLSEQFF.

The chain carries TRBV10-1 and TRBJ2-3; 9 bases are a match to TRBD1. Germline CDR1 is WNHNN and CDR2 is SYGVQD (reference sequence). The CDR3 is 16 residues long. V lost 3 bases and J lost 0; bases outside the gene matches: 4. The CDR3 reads CASSDQGQGSTDTQYF. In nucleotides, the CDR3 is TGCGCCAGCAGTGATCAGGGACAGGGAAGCACAGATACGCAGTATTTT.

The CDR3 coding sequence is TGTGCCAGCAACCAAAGGGGAGGGTATGAGCAGTTCTTC. This sequence encodes CASNQRGGYEQFF. The V gene is TRBV25-1, the J gene TRBJ2-1, with 7 bases identical to TRBD2. CDR1 and CDR2 (germline): MGHDK, SYGVNS. This CDR3 is built from 13 residues. V lost 7 bases, J lost 8 bases, and 8 bases stayed unmatched.

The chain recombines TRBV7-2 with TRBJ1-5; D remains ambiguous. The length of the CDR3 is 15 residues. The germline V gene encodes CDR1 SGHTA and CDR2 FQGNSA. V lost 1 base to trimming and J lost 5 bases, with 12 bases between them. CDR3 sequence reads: CASSLEPGSYQPQHF. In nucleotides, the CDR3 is TGTGCCAGCAGCTTAGAACCAGGCTCATATCAGCCCCAGCATTTT.

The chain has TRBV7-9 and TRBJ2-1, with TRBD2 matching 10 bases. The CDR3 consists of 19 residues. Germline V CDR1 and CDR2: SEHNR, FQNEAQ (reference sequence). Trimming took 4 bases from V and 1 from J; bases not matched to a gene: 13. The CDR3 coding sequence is TGTGCCAGCAGCTCCCTTGGGACTAGCGCGACTCATTCCTACAATGAGCAGTTCTTC. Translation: CASSSLGTSATHSYNEQFF. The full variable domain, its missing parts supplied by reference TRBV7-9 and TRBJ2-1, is DTGVSQNPRHKITKRGQNVTFRCDPISEHNRLYWYRQTLGQGPEFLTYFQNEAQLEKSRLLSDRFSAERPKGSFSTLEIQRTEQGDSAMYLCASSSLGTSATHSYNEQFFGPGTRLTVL.

The CDR3 DNA reads TGCAGCGTTAGGATCTACGGGAGGGATAATGCTTTCTTT. It translates to CSVRIYGRDNAFF. This chain connects TRBV29-1 to TRBJ1-1; D not resolved. The CDR3 sequence is 13 residues long. The V gene lost 5 bases and the J gene lost 11 bases, with 21 bases spanning the gap. Germline V gene lookup returns CDR1 SQVTM and CDR2 ANQGSEA.

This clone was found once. The CDR3 here is CASGVLPYSNQPQHF. In nucleotides, the CDR3 is TGTGCCAGCGGAGTGCTGCCATATAGCAATCAGCCCCAGCATTTT. This chain links TRBV28 with TRBJ1-5; unclear D gene. Germline CDR1 reads MDHEN; CDR2 reads SYDVKM. The CDR3 length is 15 residues. Deletions cut 8 bases from V and 0 bases from J, with 14 bases between.

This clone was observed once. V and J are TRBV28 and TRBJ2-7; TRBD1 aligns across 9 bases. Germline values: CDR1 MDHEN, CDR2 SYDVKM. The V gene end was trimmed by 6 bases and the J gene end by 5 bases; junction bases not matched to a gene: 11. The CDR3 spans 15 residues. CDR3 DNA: TGTGCCAGCAGCCCCGGGACAGGGTTAACCCACGAGCAGTACTTC. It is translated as CASSPGTGLTHEQYF.

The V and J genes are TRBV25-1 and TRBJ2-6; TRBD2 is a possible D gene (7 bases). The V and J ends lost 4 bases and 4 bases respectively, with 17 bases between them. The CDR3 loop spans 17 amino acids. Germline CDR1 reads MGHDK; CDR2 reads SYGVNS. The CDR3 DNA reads TGTGCCAGCAGTGGCAAAGGGGGGGTACGGGGGGCCAACGTCCTGACTTTC. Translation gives CASSGKGGVRGANVLTF.

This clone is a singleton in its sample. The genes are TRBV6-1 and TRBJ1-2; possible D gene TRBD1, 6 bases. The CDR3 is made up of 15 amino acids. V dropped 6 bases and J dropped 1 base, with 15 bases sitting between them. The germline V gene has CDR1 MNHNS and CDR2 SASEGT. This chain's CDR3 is CASRVSTGDNYGYTF. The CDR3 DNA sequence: TGTGCCAGCAGGGTGTCGACAGGTGATAACTATGGCTACACCTTC.

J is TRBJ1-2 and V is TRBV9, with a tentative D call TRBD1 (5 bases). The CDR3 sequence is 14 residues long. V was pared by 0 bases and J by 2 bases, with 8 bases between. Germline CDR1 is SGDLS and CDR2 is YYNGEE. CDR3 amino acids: CASSVGGDNYGYTF. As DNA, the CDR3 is TGTGCCAGCAGCGTAGGCGGGGACAACTATGGCTACACCTTC.

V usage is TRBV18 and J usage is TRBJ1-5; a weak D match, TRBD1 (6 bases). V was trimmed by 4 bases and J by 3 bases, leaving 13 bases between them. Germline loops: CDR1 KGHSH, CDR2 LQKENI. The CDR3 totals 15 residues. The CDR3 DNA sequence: TGTGCCAGCTCACGCCTTGGACAGAACAATCAGCCCCAGCATTTT. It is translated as CASSRLGQNNQPQHF.

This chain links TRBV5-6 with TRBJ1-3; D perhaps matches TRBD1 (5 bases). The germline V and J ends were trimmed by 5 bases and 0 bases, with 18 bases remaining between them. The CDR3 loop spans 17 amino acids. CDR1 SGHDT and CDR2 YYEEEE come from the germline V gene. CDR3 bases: TGTGCCAGCAGTAGAGTTCAAGACGGACACTCTGGAAACACCATATATTTT. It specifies CASSRVQDGHSGNTIYF.

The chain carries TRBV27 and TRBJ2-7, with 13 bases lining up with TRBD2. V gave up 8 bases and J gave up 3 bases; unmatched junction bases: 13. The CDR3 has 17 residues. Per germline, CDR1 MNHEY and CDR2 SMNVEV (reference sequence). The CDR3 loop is CASSGLAGDGPVYEQYF. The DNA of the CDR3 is TGTGCCAGCTCTGGACTAGCGGGAGATGGACCCGTCTACGAGCAGTACTTC.

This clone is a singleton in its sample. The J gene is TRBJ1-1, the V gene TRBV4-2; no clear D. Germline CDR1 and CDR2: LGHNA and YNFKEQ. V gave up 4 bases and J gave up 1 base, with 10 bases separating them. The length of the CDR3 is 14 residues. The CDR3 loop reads CASSPGEGNTEAFF. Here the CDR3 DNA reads TGTGCCAGCAGCCCCGGGGAGGGGAACACTGAAGCTTTCTTT.